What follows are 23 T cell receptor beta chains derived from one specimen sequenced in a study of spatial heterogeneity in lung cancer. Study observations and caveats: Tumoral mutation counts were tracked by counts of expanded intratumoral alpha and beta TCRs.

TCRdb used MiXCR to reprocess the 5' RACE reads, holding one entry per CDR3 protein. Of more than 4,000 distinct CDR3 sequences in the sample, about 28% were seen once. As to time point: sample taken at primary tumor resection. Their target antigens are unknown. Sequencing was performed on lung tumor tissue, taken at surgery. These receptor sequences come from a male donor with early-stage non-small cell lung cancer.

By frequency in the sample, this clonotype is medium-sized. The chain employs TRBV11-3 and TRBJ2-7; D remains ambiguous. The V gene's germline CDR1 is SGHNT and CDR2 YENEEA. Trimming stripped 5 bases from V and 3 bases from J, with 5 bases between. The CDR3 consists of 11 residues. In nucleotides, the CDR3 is TGTGCCAGCAGCCAAAGCTACGAGCAGTACTTC. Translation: CASSQSYEQYF.

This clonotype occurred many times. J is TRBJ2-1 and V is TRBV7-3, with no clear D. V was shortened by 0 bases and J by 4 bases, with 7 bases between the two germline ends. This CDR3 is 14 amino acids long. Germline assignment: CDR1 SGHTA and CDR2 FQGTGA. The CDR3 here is CASSLTRSYNEQFF. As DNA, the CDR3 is TGTGCCAGCAGCTTAACGAGATCATACAATGAGCAGTTCTTC.

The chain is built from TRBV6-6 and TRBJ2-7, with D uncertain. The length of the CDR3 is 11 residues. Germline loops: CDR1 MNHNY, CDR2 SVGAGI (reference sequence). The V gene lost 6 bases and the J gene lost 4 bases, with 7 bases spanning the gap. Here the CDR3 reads CASSETYEQYF. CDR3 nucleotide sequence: TGTGCCAGCAGCGAGACTTACGAGCAGTACTTC.

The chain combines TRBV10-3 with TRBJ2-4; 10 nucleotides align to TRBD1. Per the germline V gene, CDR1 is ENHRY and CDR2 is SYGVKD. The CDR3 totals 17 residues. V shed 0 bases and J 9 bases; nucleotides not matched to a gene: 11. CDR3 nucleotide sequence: TGTGCCATCAGTGAGTCCCAGGCCGGGACAGGGGATAGCATTCAGTACTTC. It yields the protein CAISESQAGTGDSIQYF.

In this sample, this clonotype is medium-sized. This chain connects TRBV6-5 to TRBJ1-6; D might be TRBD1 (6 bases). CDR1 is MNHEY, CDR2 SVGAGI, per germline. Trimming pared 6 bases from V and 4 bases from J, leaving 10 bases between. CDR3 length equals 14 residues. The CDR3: CASSYRVYNSPLHF. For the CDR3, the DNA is TGTGCCAGCAGCTACAGGGTATATAATTCACCCCTCCACTTT.

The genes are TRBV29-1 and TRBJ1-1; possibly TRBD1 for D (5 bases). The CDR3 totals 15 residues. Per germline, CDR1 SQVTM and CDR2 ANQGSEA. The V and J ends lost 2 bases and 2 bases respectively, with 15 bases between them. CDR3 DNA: TGCAGCGTTGAAATGCGGCCCGACAGAAACACTGAAGCTTTCTTT. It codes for CSVEMRPDRNTEAFF.

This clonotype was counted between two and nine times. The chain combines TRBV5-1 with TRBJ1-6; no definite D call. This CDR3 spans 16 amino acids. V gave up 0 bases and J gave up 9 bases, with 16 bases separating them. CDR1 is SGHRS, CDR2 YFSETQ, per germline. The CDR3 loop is CASSLALVKFASPLHF. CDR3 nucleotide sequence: TGCGCCAGCAGCTTGGCCCTAGTAAAATTCGCTTCACCCCTCCACTTT.

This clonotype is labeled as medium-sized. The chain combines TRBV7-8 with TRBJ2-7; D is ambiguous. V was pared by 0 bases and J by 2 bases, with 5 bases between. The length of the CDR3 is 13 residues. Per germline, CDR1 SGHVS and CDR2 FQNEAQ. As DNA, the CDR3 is TGTGCCAGCAGCTTAGCGCTTGCCTACGAGCAGTACTTC. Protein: CASSLALAYEQYF.

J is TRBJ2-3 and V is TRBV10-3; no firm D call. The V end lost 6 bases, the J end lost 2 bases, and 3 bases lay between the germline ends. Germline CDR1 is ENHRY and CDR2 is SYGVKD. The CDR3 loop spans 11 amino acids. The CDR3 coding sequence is TGTGCCATCAGCGCCACAGATACGCAGTATTTT. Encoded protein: CAISATDTQYF.

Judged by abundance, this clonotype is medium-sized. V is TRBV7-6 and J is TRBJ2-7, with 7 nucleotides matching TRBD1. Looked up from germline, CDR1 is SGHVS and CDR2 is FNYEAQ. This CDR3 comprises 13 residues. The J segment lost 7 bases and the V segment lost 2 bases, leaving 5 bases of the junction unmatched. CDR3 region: CASSLRQGSEQYF. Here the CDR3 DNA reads TGTGCCAGCAGCTTACGACAGGGATCTGAGCAGTACTTC.

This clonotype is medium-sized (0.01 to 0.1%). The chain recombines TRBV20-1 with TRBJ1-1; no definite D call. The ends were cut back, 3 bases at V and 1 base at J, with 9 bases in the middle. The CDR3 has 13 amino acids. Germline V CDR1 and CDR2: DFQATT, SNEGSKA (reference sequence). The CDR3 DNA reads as TGCAGTGCTAGTAGGGCGTCGAACACTGAAGCTTTCTTT. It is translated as CSASRASNTEAFF.

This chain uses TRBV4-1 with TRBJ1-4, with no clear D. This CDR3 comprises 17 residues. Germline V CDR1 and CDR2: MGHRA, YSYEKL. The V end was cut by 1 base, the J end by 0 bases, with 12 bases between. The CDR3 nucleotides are TGCGCCAGCAGCCAAGGCTTCGGAACAGCAACTAATGAAAAACTGTTTTTT. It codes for CASSQGFGTATNEKLFF.

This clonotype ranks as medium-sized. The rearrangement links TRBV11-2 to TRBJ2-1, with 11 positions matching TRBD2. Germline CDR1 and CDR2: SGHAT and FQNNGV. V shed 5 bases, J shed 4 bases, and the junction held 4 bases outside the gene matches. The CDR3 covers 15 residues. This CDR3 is CASSPGLAVYNEQFF. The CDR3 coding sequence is TGTGCCAGCAGCCCGGGACTAGCGGTGTACAATGAGCAGTTCTTC.

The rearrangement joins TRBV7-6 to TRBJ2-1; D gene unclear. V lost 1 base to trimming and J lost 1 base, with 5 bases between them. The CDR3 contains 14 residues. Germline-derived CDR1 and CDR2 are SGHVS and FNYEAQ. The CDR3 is CASSLGGSYNEQFF. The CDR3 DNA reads TGTGCCAGCAGCTTAGGCGGATCCTACAATGAGCAGTTCTTC.

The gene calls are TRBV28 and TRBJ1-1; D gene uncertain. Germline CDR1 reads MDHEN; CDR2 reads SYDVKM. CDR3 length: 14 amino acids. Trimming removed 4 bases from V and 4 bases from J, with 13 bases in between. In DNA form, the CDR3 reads TGTGCCAGCAGTTACGTGGGGAGCGGCACTGAAGCTTTCTTT. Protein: CASSYVGSGTEAFF.

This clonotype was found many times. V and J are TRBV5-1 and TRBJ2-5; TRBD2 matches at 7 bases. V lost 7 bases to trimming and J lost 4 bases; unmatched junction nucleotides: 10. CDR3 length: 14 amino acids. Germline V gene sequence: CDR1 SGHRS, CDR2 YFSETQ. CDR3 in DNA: TGCGCCAGCGTGGGAGGGATGAGTGCAGAGACCCAGTACTTC. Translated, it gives CASVGGMSAETQYF.

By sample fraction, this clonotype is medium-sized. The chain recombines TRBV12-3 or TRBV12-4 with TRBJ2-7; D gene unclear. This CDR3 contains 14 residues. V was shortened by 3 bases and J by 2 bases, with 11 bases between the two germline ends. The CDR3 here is CASSFHDRPYEQYF. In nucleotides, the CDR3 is TGTGCCAGCAGTTTTCACGACCGTCCCTACGAGCAGTACTTC.

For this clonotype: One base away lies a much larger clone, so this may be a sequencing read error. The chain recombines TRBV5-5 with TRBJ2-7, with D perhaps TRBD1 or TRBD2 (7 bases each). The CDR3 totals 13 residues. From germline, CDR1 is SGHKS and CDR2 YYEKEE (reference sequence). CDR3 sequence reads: CASSLQGGYEQHF. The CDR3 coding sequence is TGTGCCAGCAGCTTGCAGGGGGGGTACGAGCAGCACTTC.

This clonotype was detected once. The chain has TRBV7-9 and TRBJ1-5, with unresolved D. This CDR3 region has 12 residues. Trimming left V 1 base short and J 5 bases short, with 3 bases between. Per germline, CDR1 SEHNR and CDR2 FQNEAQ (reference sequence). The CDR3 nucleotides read TGTGCCAGCAGCTTAGGCCATCAGCCCCAGCATTTT. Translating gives CASSLGHQPQHF.

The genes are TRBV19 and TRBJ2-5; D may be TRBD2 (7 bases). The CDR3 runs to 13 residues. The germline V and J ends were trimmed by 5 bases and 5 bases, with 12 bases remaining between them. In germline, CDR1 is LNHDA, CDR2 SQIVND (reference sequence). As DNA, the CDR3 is TGTGCCAGTAGTTTCAGGGGAGGGGAGACCCAGTACTTC. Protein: CASSFRGGETQYF.

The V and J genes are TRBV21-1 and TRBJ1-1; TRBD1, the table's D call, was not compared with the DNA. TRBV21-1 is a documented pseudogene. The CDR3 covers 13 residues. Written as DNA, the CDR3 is TGTGCCAGCAGCCCTGGACAGAACACTGAAGCTTTCTTT. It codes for CASSPGQNTEAFF.

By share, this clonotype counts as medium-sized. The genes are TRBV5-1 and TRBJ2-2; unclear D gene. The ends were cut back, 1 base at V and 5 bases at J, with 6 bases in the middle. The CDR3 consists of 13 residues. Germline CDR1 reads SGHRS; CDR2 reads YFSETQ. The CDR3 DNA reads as TGCGCCAGCAGCTTGTCTACTACCGGGGAGCTGTTTTTT. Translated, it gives CASSLSTTGELFF.

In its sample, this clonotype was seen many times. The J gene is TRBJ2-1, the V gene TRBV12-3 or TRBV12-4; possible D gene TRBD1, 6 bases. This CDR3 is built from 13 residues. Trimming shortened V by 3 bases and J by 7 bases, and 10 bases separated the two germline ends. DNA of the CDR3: TGTGCCAGCAGTTTCGGGACAAAGAATGAGCAGTTCTTC. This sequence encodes CASSFGTKNEQFF.